Reported below is one T cell receptor (beta chain). The data originate from a study of blood T cell repertoires in COVID-19. From germline, CDR1 is MNHEY and CDR2 SMNVEV (reference sequence). There are 14 residues in the CDR3. Trimming cost V 3 bases and J 6 bases; bases outside gene matches: 1. The repertoire was sequenced with immunoSEQ multiplex PCR; TCRdb's copy has only in-frame clones and lacks some. Among 18,000 or so clones, about 88% were seen once, and the ten largest hold 9.8%. This rearrangement joins TRBV27 to TRBJ2-2; TRBD1 aligns across 10 bases. This clonotype was sampled from a man aged 35 to 55 with active COVID-19. Material: peripheral blood. The CDR3 is CASSFGTGAGELFF. As DNA, the CDR3 is TGTGCCAGCAGTTTTGGGACAGGGGCCGGGGAGCTGTTTTTT.